This entry is about one TCR beta chain. CDR1 and CDR2 (germline): SGHTA, FQGNSA. This CDR3 has 16 amino acids. V shed 1 base and J shed 2 bases, with 15 bases lying between them. This sample was taken from a study of T cells in Graves' hyperthyroidism and ophthalmopathy. Using RNA transcripts as the source, TCR beta CDR3 regions were amplified. Carried out on the TCR CDR3, a first-round RT-PCR used the HTBI primer set. One entry per CDR3 protein results from TCRdb running MiXCR on the multiplex PCR reads. The profile covers under 550,000 distinct CDR3 sequences, with roughly 15% appearing a single time and 5% to 6% taken by the ten largest.

The receptor's source is a woman aged 18-29 years with Graves' hyperthyroidism. V is TRBV7-2 and J is TRBJ2-7; maybe TRBD2 (6 bases). The sequenced sample consisted of blood. CDR3 DNA sequence: TGTGCCAGCAGCTTAGGAGTCGGGGGAGACGCCTACGAGCAGTACTTC. It specifies CASSLGVGGDAYEQYF.